The 4 T cell receptor beta chains in this list originate from one sample, sequenced in a study of T cell repertoires in cytomegalovirus infection. TCRdb recomputed calls from the reads with MiXCR, one row per CDR3 protein. The sample includes under 150,000 distinct CDR3 sequences, 8.8% of them seen just once. Material: PBMCs. Every receptor here comes from a human donor in good health (CMV status not recorded). Some clones in this sample may be carry-over from other donors' samples.

This clonotype has a count of ten or more. This chain joins TRBV19 and TRBJ2-7, with D possibly being TRBD1 or TRBD2 (5 bases each). CDR1 is LNHDA and CDR2 is SQIVND in the germline V gene (reference sequence). The CDR3 is 13 amino acids. V shed 0 bases and J shed 9 bases, with 12 bases lying between them. CDR3 DNA: TGTGCCAGTAGTATAGATCCGGGGACCGGGCAGTACTTC. This sequence encodes CASSIDPGTGQYF.

This clonotype was observed at least ten times. V and J are TRBV15 and TRBJ1-4; D uncertain. The CDR3 has 14 residues. Germline CDR1 and CDR2: LNHNV and YYDKDF (reference sequence). The V and J ends lost 0 bases and 3 bases respectively, with 5 bases between them. This CDR3 is CATSREGSNEKLFF. The DNA for the CDR3 is TGTGCCACCAGCAGAGAAGGGTCTAATGAAAAACTGTTTTTT.

This clonotype was seen ten or more times. The chain has TRBV7-8 and TRBJ2-7; 8 bases are shared with TRBD2. Trimming removed 1 base from V and 2 bases from J; junction bases left unmatched: 4. Germline V gene data show CDR1 as SGHVS and CDR2 as FQNEAQ. The CDR3 length is 15 residues. The DNA of the CDR3 is TGTGCCAGCAGCTTAGAGACCGGGGGGGCCTACGAGCAGTACTTC. This encodes CASSLETGGAYEQYF.

This clonotype has ten or more counts. This chain joins TRBV28 and TRBJ2-1, with D possibly matching TRBD1 (5 bases). CDR1 is MDHEN and CDR2 is SYDVKM in the germline V gene. The CDR3 is 13 residues long. V was pared by 8 bases and J by 4 bases, with 12 bases between. The CDR3 sequence: CASRRTNYNEQFF. CDR3 DNA: TGTGCCAGCCGCCGGACAAATTACAATGAGCAGTTCTTC.